The sequence of this T cell receptor (beta chain) was determined in a study of blood T cell repertoires in COVID-19. At the level of the study: Samples of COVID-19 (acute and convalescent) were obtained from the United States, Italy and Spain. The cDNA or gDNA used as material had been derived from T cells, B-cell-depleted T cells, or PBMCs.

Per the original methods: Reference gene primer amplification gave estimated nucleated cell counts. Produced via immunoSEQ multiplex PCR; TCRdb's table is partial and in-frame only. That table supplies the V and J calls and clone size; D and trimming were determined from the DNA. The sample holds under 500,000 clones; about 85% are singletons and the top ten take roughly 1.9%. V lost 2 bases and J 6 bases, leaving 7 bases between the germline ends. The CDR3 covers 13 residues. CDR1 is SGHTA, CDR2 FQGNSA, per germline. Which cohort a participant joined came from the clinical history participants gave. Material for sequencing was PBMCs or T cells enriched from blood (not recorded which). The V and J genes are TRBV7-2 and TRBJ2-2; TRBD2 might be the D (6 bases). This receptor was taken from a woman younger than 35 with acute COVID-19. The CDR3 protein is CASSLWGAGELFF. CDR3 in DNA: TGTGCCAGCAGCTTATGGGGGGCCGGGGAGCTGTTTTTT.